Sequencing of this T cell receptor (beta chain) was carried out in a study of blood T cell repertoires in COVID-19. Study as a whole: The samples span acute and convalescent COVID-19 from the United States, Italy and Spain. PBMCs, B-cell-depleted T cells, or T cells were the source of the cDNA or gDNA that made up the material.

In the authors' workflow: It was from reference gene primer amplification that nucleated cell counts were estimated. Clones were read by immunoSEQ multiplex PCR, and TCRdb kept only the in-frame ones, dropping some. D and trimming come from the DNA, and the V and J calls and clone size come from that table. The data show 79,000 or so clones, approximately 87% seen once. This clone has more than one count but fewer than ten. V was clipped by 1 base and J by 0 bases, with 13 bases between them. CDR3 length: 17 amino acids. CDR1 is LNHNV, CDR2 YYDKDF, per germline (reference sequence). J is TRBJ1-3 and V is TRBV15, with D hard to call. The clonotype originates from a human donor in a cohort sampled during active COVID-19. The sequencing sample was made of peripheral blood. The CDR3 here is CATSRVDLRTSGNTIYF. CDR3 bases: TGTGCCACCAGCAGAGTGGACTTACGGACCTCTGGAAACACCATATATTTT.